This T cell receptor beta chain was sequenced in a study of PD-L1 blockade in urothelial cancer. The CDR3 has 14 amino acids. Germline values: CDR1 SGHTA, CDR2 FQGNSA. V lost 4 bases to trimming and J lost 4 bases, with 14 bases between them. Here immunoSEQ multiplex PCR was the method, and the copy in TCRdb shows in-frame clones only, minus some. The sample lists 70,000 to 90,000 clones, over 75% occurring once. This sample's time point: pretreatment peripheral blood. This TCR was sampled from a man aged 55 to 70 with urothelial cancer. The rearrangement links TRBV7-2 to TRBJ2-7; tentative D call: TRBD1 (6 bases). The sequenced sample was PBMCs, obtained around atezolizumab (anti-PD-L1) treatment. The CDR3 reads CASSSRGIPYEQYF. For the CDR3, the DNA is TGTGCCAGCAGCTCTAGGGGGATTCCTTACGAGCAGTACTTC.